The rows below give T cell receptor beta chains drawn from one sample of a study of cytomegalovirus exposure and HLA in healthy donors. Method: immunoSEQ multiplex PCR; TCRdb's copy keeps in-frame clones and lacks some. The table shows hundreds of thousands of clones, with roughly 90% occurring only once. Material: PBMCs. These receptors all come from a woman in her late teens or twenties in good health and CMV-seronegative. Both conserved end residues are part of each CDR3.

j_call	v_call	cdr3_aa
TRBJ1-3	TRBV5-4	CASSWSGSDTIYF
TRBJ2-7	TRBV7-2	CASSHRGSYEQYF
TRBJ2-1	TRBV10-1	CASRAGQGAINEQFF
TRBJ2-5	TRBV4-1	CASSQHGVVQETQYF
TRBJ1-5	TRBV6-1	CASNRGKGNQPQHF
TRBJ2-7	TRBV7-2	CASSLWSVGGADEQYF
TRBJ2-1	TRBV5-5	CASSRPPGQNNEQFF
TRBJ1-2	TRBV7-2	CASSLDPGDGYTF
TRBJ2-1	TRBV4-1	CASSQDSRDRAGNEQFF
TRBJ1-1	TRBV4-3	CASSQGGILDRTLNTEAFF
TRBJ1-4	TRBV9	CASSVDRANEKLFF
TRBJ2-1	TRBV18	CASSPPQYNEQFF
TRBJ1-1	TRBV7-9	CASSLQGVFTEAFF
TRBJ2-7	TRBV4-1	CASSQTHSGQASYEQYF
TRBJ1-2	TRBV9	CASSPPPGGYTF
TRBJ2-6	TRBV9	CASSVAFSSGANVLTF
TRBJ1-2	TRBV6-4	CASKADRDNYGYTF
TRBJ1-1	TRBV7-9	CASLPPSVPNTEAFF
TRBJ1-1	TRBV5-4	CASSLDREIPEAFF
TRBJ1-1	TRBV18	CASSTTGLRTEAFF
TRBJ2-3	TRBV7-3	CASSLSGLTDTQYF
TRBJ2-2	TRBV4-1	CASSQDQGTGELFF
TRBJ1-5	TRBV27	CASSFRSGQPQHF
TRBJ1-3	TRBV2	CASRGRDREKGNTIYF
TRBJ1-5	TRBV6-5	CASSSLGGANQPQHF
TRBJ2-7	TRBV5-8	CASRLTGGSEQYF
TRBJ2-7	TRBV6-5	CASTAIGSEQYF
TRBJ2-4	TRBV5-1	CASSSQGGVAKNIQYF
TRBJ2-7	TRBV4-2	CASSLGTGLSYEQYF
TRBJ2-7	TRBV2	CASSVQGREQYF
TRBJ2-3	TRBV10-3	CAIKGDTDTQYF
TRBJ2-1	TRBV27	CASSLIAGAYNEQFF
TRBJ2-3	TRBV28	CASSTSGIREYF
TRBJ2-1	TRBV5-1	CASSLGQHHYNEQFF
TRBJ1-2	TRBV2	CASMREGGYTF
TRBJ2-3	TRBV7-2	CASGQNSPSGSFPTDTQYF
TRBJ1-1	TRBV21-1	CASRKGTGGQYTEAFF
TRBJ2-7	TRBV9	CASSVGQGPTDEQYF
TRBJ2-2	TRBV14	CASSQGSGELFF
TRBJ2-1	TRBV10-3	CAISELRGSSYNEQFF
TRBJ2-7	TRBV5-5	CASSLVLADSYEQYF
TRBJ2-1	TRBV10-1	CASSESKAGGPRSYNEQFF
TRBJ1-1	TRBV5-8	CASSLALGTGNTEAFF
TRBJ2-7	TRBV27	CASSPRPGLAGGSNEQYF